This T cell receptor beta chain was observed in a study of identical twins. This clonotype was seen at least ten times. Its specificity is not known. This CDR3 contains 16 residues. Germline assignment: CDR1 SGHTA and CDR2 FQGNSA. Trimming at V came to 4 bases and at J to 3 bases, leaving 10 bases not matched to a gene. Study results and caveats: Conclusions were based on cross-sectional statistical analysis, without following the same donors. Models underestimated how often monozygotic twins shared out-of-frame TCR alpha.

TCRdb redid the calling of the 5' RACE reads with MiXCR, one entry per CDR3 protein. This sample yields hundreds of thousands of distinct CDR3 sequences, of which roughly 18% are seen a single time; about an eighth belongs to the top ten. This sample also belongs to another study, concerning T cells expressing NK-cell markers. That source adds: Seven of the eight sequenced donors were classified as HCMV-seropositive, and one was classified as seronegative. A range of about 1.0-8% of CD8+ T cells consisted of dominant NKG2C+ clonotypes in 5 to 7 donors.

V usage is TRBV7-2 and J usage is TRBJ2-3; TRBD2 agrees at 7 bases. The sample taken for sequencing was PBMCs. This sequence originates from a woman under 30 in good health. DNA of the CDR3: TGTGCCAGCAGCTCTAGGGTTGCGGGAGCAACAGATACGCAGTATTTT. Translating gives CASSSRVAGATDTQYF.